A single sample gave rise to the 13 T cell receptor beta chains below, sequenced in a study of blood T cell repertoires in COVID-19. The method was immunoSEQ multiplex PCR; TCRdb's version includes in-frame clones alone and lacks a portion of them. Counted here are roughly 150,000 clones, 85% to 90% occurring once; the ten biggest clones make up roughly 12%. Sequenced input: peripheral blood. The receptors derive from a man aged 18 to 29 with COVID-19, enrolled during active disease.

The chain employs TRBV28 and TRBJ2-1; 7 bases match TRBD2. CDR1 is MDHEN and CDR2 is SYDVKM in the germline V gene. The CDR3 spans 19 residues. The junction had 13 bases not matched to a gene; V was cut back by 2 bases and J by 0 bases. In DNA, the CDR3 is TGTGCCAGCAGTTTAGGCGGGAGCTTCCTCTTGAGCTCCTACAATGAGCAGTTCTTC. It codes for CASSLGGSFLLSSYNEQFF.

This clone was observed a single time. J is TRBJ1-2 and V is TRBV7-9, with a weak D call TRBD1 (5 bases). Trimming took off 1 base at V and 6 bases at J, with 12 bases between the two ends. The CDR3 has 14 residues. Germline CDR1 and CDR2: SEHNR and FQNEAQ (reference sequence). The CDR3, as DNA: TGTGCCAGCAGCTTAGGGGGCCGTCCGGATGGCTACACCTTC. Its translation: CASSLGGRPDGYTF.

For the CDR3, the DNA is TGTGCCAGCAGCCTGGGACTAGCGGCCTCCTACGAGCAGTACTTC. Translation gives CASSLGLAASYEQYF. This chain links TRBV9 with TRBJ2-7, with 11 bases aligning to TRBD2. Germline values: CDR1 SGDLS, CDR2 YYNGEE. Trimming at V came to 4 bases and at J to 0 bases, leaving 3 bases not matched to a gene. The CDR3 spans 15 residues.

The V call is TRBV27, the J call TRBJ2-5, with TRBD1 matching over 8 bases. V lost 6 bases and J lost 4; bases outside the gene matches: 4. Looked up from germline, CDR1 is MNHEY and CDR2 is SMNVEV (reference sequence). This CDR3 has 13 amino acids. The CDR3 DNA sequence: TGTGCCAGCAGCAACGGACAGGGAGAGACCCAGTACTTC. It translates to CASSNGQGETQYF.

The V gene is TRBV28, the J gene TRBJ2-7; perhaps TRBD1 as D (6 bases). CDR1 and CDR2 (germline): MDHEN, SYDVKM. CDR3 length: 17 amino acids. With 2 bases removed from V and 3 bases from J, the gap between germline ends came to 20 bases. CDR3 residues: CASSLPGGDRRIYEQYF. The DNA for the CDR3 is TGTGCCAGCAGTTTACCTGGGGGAGACAGGAGAATCTACGAGCAGTACTTC.

This chain connects TRBV27 to TRBJ2-6; 10 bases fit TRBD1. The CDR3 is 19 amino acids. Germline V gives CDR1 MNHEY, CDR2 SMNVEV (reference sequence). Trimming removed 5 bases from V and 1 base from J; junction bases left unmatched: 11. The CDR3: CASSTQIGTGDSGANVLTF. The CDR3 nucleotides read TGTGCCAGCAGTACCCAGATCGGGACAGGGGATTCTGGGGCCAACGTCCTGACTTTC.

The chain recombines TRBV19 with TRBJ2-1; D is perhaps TRBD1 (5 bases). The V and J ends lost 0 bases and 10 bases respectively, with 10 bases between them. CDR3 size: 13 residues. Germline lookup yields CDR1 LNHDA and CDR2 SQIVND (reference sequence). CDR3 loop: CASSIDNRWEQFF. In DNA form, the CDR3 reads TGTGCCAGTAGTATAGACAACAGGTGGGAGCAGTTCTTC.

The chain uses TRBV4-2 and TRBJ2-7, with 12 positions matching TRBD2. With 1 base clipped from V and 4 bases from J, the junction kept 5 bases outside the gene matches. Germline V gene data show CDR1 as LGHNA and CDR2 as YNFKEQ. This CDR3 is built from 16 residues. Written as DNA, the CDR3 is TGTGCCAGCAGCCAAGGACTAGCGGGAGCCGGGTACGAGCAGTACTTC. As protein: CASSQGLAGAGYEQYF.

The chain combines TRBV7-9 with TRBJ2-7, with unresolved D. V was shortened by 2 bases and J by 0 bases, with 8 bases between the two germline ends. The CDR3 is 14 amino acids. Germline V lookup: CDR1 SEHNR, CDR2 FQNEAQ (reference sequence). The chain's CDR3 is CASSLSVSSYEQYF. The CDR3, as DNA: TGTGCCAGCAGCTTATCGGTGAGCTCCTACGAGCAGTACTTC.

CDR3 sequence: CASSVGEDTQYF. DNA of the CDR3: TGTGCCAGCAGCGTAGGAGAGGATACGCAGTATTTT. The chain couples TRBV9 to TRBJ2-3; D not resolved. The germline CDR1 and CDR2 sequences are SGDLS and YYNGEE. V lost 0 bases and J 6 bases, leaving 5 bases between the germline ends. The CDR3 is 12 amino acids. Full variable domain (outside the CDR3, taken from reference TRBV9 and TRBJ2-3): DSGVTQTPKHLITATGQRVTLRCSPRSGDLSVYWYQQSLDQGLQFLIQYYNGEERAKGNILERFSAQQFPDLHSELNLSSLELGDSALYFCASSVGEDTQYFGPGTRLTVL.

The V call is TRBV25-1, the J call TRBJ1-6; 8 bases are shared with TRBD1. With 6 bases clipped from V and 11 bases from J, the junction kept 9 bases outside the gene matches. Germline V gives CDR1 MGHDK, CDR2 SYGVNS. There are 14 residues in the CDR3. CDR3 residues: CASSYRDRITPLHF. CDR3 DNA sequence: TGTGCCAGCAGCTACCGGGACAGGATAACACCCCTCCACTTT.

This clone has just a few counts. This sequence joins TRBV2 and TRBJ1-6; D is uncertain. Germline assignment: CDR1 SNHLY and CDR2 FYNNEI. CDR3 size: 13 residues. Deletions cut 7 bases from V and 7 bases from J, with 11 bases between. The DNA for the CDR3 is TGTGCCAGCACACAAACGAGGAATTCACCCCTCCACTTT. Its protein is CASTQTRNSPLHF.

The gene calls are TRBV10-1 and TRBJ2-7; maybe TRBD1 (6 bases). Trimming removed 2 bases from V and 5 bases from J, with 13 bases in between. This CDR3 region has 14 residues. From germline, CDR1 is WNHNN and CDR2 SYGVQD (reference sequence). The CDR3 reads CASSENRARDEQYF. DNA of the CDR3: TGCGCCAGCAGTGAGAACAGGGCGAGGGACGAGCAGTACTTC.